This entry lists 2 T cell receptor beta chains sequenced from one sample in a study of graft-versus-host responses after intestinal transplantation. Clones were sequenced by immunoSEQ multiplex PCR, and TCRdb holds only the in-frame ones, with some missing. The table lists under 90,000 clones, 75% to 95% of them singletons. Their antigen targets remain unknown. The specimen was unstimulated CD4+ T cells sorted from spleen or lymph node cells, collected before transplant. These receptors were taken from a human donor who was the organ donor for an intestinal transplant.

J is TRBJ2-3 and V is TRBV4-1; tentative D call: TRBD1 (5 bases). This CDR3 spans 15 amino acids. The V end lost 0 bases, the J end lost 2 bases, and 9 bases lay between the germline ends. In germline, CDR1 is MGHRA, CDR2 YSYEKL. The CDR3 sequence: CASSQDPRATDTQYF. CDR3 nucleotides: TGCGCCAGCAGCCAAGATCCCAGGGCCACAGATACGCAGTATTTT.

This chain's CDR3 is CASSEWGLAGDNEQFF. In DNA form, the CDR3 reads TGTGCCAGCAGTGAATGGGGACTAGCGGGAGACAATGAGCAGTTCTTC. J is TRBJ2-1 and V is TRBV25-1; TRBD2 aligns across 14 bases. Germline V lookup: CDR1 MGHDK, CDR2 SYGVNS. This CDR3 has 16 amino acids. The ends lost 1 base at V and 5 bases at J; junction bases unmatched: 1.